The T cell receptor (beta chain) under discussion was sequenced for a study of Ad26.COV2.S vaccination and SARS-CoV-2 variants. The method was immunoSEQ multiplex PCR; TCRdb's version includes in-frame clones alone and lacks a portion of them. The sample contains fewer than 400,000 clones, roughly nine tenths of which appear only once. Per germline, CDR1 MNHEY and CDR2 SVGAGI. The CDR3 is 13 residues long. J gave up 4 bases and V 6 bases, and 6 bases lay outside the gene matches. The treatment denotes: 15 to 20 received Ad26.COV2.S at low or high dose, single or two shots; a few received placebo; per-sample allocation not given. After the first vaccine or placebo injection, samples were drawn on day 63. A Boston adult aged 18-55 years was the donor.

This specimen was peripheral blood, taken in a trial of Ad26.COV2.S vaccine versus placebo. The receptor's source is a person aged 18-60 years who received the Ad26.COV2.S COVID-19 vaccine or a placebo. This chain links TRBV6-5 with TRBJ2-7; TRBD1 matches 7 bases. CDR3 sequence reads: CASRSTGSYEQYF. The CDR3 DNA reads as TGTGCCAGCAGATCGACAGGGAGTTACGAGCAGTACTTC.